This TCR beta chain was sequenced during a study of cytomegalovirus exposure and HLA in healthy donors. Regarding this clone: Its antigen remains unknown.

Although they were nominally healthy when sampled, donors likely had unrecorded immune exposures. The PCR ran on 60 Vbeta and 13 Jbeta primers. Here immunoSEQ multiplex PCR was the method, and the copy in TCRdb shows in-frame clones only, minus some. The table lists about 220,000 clones, about 74% of them singletons. The germline CDR1 and CDR2 sequences are MNHEY and SMNVEV (reference sequence). V dropped 3 bases and J dropped 8 bases, with 14 bases sitting between them. This CDR3 is built from 15 residues. Findings and limits, study-wide: Among donors in an Asian-associated ancestry cluster, a later analysis reportedly found fewer N-insertions than the approximately 700-donor mean. In an earlier analysis, productive rearrangement rates for most beta V segments clustered near 87% or 30%.

The sequence derives from a woman aged 30 to 39 in good health and CMV-seronegative. The chain employs TRBV27 and TRBJ1-6; maybe TRBD1 (5 bases). Material for sequencing was PBMCs. The CDR3 region has the DNA TGTGCCAGCAGTTTGGTGGCTGCGGGGGATTCACCCCTCCACTTT. It is translated as CASSLVAAGDSPLHF.